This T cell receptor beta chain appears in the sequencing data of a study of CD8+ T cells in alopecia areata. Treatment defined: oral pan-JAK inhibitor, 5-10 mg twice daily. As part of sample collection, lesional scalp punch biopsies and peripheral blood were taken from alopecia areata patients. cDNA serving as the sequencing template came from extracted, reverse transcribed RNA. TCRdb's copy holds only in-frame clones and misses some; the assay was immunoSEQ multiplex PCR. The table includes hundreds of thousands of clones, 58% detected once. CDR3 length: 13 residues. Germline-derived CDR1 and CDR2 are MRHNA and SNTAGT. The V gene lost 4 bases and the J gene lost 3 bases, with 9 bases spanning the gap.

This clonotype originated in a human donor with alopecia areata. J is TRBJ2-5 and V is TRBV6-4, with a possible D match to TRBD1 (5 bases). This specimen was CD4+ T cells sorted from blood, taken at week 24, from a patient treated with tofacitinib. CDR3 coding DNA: TGTGCCAGCAGTGTTGACAGAGAAGAGACCCAGTACTTC. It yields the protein CASSVDREETQYF.